The entry below gives a single T cell receptor (beta chain) sequence along with its context. TCRdb keeps only in-frame clones here, not all; method: immunoSEQ multiplex PCR. The sample has some 30,000 clones, roughly 87% seen once. This sample was taken from a study of OX40 agonist ivuxolimab in advanced cancers. Across the whole study: Eligibility rules accepted prior anti-PD-1, anti-PD-L1 or anti-CTLA-4 therapy, and around 40% had some. There were three patients with partial responses, one having hepatocellular carcinoma and two cutaneous melanoma.

The CDR3 is 14 residues long. V shed 4 bases, J shed 5 bases, and the junction held 4 bases outside the gene matches. Germline-derived CDR1 and CDR2 are LGHNA and YSLEER. The sample in question was CD4+ or CD8+ T cells sorted from blood, obtained in a trial of the OX40 agonist ivuxolimab. The chain is built from TRBV4-3 and TRBJ1-5; 8 bases agree with TRBD1. The clonotype originates from an adult with an advanced solid tumor such as melanoma, head and neck, liver or kidney cancer. Here the CDR3 reads CASSLRTGHQPQHF. CDR3 in DNA: TGCGCCAGCAGCCTCCGGACAGGGCATCAGCCCCAGCATTTT.